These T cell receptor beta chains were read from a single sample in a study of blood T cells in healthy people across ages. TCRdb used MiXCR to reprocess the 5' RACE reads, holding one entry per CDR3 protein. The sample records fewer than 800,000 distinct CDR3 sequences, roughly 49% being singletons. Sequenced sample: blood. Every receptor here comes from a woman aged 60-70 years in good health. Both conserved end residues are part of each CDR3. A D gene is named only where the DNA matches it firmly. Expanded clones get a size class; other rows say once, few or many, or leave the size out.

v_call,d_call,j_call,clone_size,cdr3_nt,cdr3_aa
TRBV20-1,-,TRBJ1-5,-,TGCAGTGCTAGCGAAGCCCGACAGTTTAGCAATCAGCCCCAGCATTTT,CSASEARQFSNQPQHF
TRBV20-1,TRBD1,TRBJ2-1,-,TGCAGTGCTAGAGTAGGACAGGTCTACAATGAGCAGTTCTTC,CSARVGQVYNEQFF
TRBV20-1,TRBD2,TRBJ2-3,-,TGCAGTGCTAGGAGGGCGGGAGTGAGGCAAGATACGCAGTATTTT,CSARRAGVRQDTQYF
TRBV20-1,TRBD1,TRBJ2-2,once,TGCAGTGCTCCTGGACAGGCCACCGGGGAGCTGTTTTTT,CSAPGQATGELFF
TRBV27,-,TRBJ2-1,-,TGTGCCAGCCTGAACCTAGGGTCGCAGTTCTTC,CASLNLGSQFF
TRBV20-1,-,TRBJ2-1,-,TGCAGTGCTAGACGACCGGGGGTGCGTGGGAATGAGCAGTTCTTC,CSARRPGVRGNEQFF
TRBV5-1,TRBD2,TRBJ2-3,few,TGCGCCAGCAGCTTGACCGCTAGCGGGTCCCATGTTGCTAGCACAGATACGCAGTATTTT,CASSLTASGSHVASTDTQYF
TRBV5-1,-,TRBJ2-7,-,TGCGCCAGCAGCTTGCACAGGAAAAACTCCTACGAGCAGTACTTC,CASSLHRKNSYEQYF
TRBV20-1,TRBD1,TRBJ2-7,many,TGCAGTGCTAGAGAGGGGGGACAGGTATACGAGCAGTACTTC,CSAREGGQVYEQYF
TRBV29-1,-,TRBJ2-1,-,TGCAGCGTTGAAGAGGGTAGCGGAGAATCTTACAATGAGCAGTTCTTC,CSVEEGSGESYNEQFF
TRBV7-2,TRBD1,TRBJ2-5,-,TGTGCCAGCAGCTTAGGACAGGGTTATGGGGAGACCCAGTACTTC,CASSLGQGYGETQYF
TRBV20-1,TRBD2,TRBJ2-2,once,TGCAGTGCTAGAGATCGGGCCCGGGAGGCGAACACCGGGGAGCTGTTTTTT,CSARDRAREANTGELFF
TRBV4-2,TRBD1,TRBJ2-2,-,TGTGCCAGCAGCCAAGGACAGGGAGAATGGACCGGGGAGCTGTTTTTT,CASSQGQGEWTGELFF
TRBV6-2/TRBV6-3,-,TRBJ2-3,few,TGTGCCAGCAGTTACAGGGCTGGGCAGTATTTT,CASSYRAGQYF
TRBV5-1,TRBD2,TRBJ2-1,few,TGTGCCAGCAGCTTAGTAGCGGGAGGGTACAATGAGCAGTTCTTC,CASSLVAGGYNEQFF
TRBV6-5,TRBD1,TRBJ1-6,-,TGTGCCAGCAGTCCAGGGGGTTGGAATTCACCCCTCCACTTT,CASSPGGWNSPLHF
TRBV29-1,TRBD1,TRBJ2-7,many,TGCAGCGTCGAGGGACAGCTTACCTACGAGCAGTACTTC,CSVEGQLTYEQYF
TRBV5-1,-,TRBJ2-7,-,TGCGCCAGCAGTACCACGCTAGCTTCCGAGCAGTACTTC,CASSTTLASEQYF
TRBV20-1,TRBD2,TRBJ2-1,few,TGCAGTGCGTTACTAGCGGGACGCTACAATGAGCAGTTCTTC,CSALLAGRYNEQFF
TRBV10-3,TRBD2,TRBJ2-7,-,TGTGCCATCAGTGAGTCGACAGGGACTAGCGGAGCACCGTGCGAGCAGTACTTC,CAISESTGTSGAPCEQYF
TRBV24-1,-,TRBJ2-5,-,TGTGCCACCAGTGATCCTAGTTCGGAGACCCAGTACTTC,CATSDPSSETQYF
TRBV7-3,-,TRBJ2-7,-,TGTGCCAGCAGCCTCCAGCGGGCCCACCCCTACGAGCAGTACTTC,CASSLQRAHPYEQYF
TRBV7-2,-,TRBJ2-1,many,TGTGCCAGCAGGAGTGGGCCACTCGAGCAGTTCTTC,CASRSGPLEQFF
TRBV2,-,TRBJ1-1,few,TGTGCCAGCAGTGTAGGGCTGAACACTGAAGCTTTCTTT,CASSVGLNTEAFF
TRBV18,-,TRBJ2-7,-,TGTGCCAGCTCACCACTGACAGGGAGGTCCTACGAGCAGTACTTC,CASSPLTGRSYEQYF
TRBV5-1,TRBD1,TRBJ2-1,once,TGCGCCAGCAGCTCCTCGGGACAGGGTGGCCATGAGCAGTTCTTC,CASSSSGQGGHEQFF
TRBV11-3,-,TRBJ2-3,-,TGTGCCAGCAGCTTCGGGGGATTGGCGATTACGCAGTATTTT,CASSFGGLAITQYF
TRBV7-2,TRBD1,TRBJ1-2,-,TGTGCCAGCAGCTTATCTCAGGGGGCCTCTAGTGGCTACACCTTC,CASSLSQGASSGYTF
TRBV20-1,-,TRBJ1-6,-,TGCAGTGCTAGAGTTGATGGCGGCCGCTCGTATAATTCACCCCTCCACTTT,CSARVDGGRSYNSPLHF
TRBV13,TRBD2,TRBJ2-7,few,TGTGCCAGCAGCTCCCGGCTAGCGGGAGATACCCTCCCCTACGAGCAGTACTTC,CASSSRLAGDTLPYEQYF
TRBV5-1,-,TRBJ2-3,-,TGCGCCAGCAGCTTGGGAGGGAAGGAGACAGATACGCAGTATTTT,CASSLGGKETDTQYF
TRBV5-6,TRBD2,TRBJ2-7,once,TGTGCCAGCAGCTCGAGGTGGACTAGCGGCTCAGGGGAGCAGTACTTC,CASSSRWTSGSGEQYF
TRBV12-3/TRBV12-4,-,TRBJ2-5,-,TGTGCCAGCAGTTTAAGTATCCGTGCGGGGCAAGAGACCCAGTACTTC,CASSLSIRAGQETQYF